The 14 T cell receptor beta chains presented below share a single source sample, sequenced in a study of response to subunit inactivated influenza vaccine. Each CDR3 protein gets one entry after TCRdb re-called the RT-PCR reads with MiXCR. The sample holds roughly 780,000 distinct CDR3 sequences, about 18% seen once. The input for sequencing was PBMCs from blood, taken more than 4 days after vaccination. The receptors were sampled from a man in his fifties or sixties who received an inactivated influenza vaccine.

This clonotype was recorded many times. The V and J genes are TRBV29-1 and TRBJ1-5, with TRBD1 matching 7 bases. This CDR3 is built from 13 residues. Germline V gives CDR1 SQVTM, CDR2 ANQGSEA. After removal of 4 bases from V and 3 bases from J, the junction contained 3 bases not matched to a gene. CDR3 region: CSVGDSLNQPQHF. The CDR3 nucleotides are TGCAGCGTTGGGGACAGCCTCAATCAGCCCCAGCATTTT.

This clonotype occurred a few times. The chain employs TRBV3-1 and TRBJ2-1, with D tentatively TRBD1 (6 bases). Germline assignment: CDR1 LGHDT and CDR2 YNNKEL (reference sequence). The V end lost 1 base, the J end lost 2 bases, and 9 bases lay between the germline ends. The CDR3 is 15 amino acids. In nucleotides, the CDR3 is TGTGCCAGCAGCCAAGTTCAGGGGACCTACAATGAGCAGTTCTTC. Protein product: CASSQVQGTYNEQFF.

This clonotype was found a few times. This rearrangement joins TRBV6-5 to TRBJ2-2; no definite D call. Germline V lookup: CDR1 MNHEY, CDR2 SVGAGI. This CDR3 is built from 13 residues. V shed 2 bases and J shed 4 bases, with 5 bases lying between them. The CDR3 DNA sequence: TGTGCCAGCAGTTACATAGGCACCGGGGAGCTGTTTTTT. This encodes CASSYIGTGELFF.

This clonotype showed up many times. The genes are TRBV12-3 or TRBV12-4 and TRBJ2-1; 9 bases are shared with TRBD1. The length of the CDR3 is 16 residues. Trimming at V came to 5 bases and at J to 4 bases, leaving 9 bases not matched to a gene. In DNA form, the CDR3 reads TGTGCCAGCAGTCCGACCACAGGGGGCGGTTACAATGAGCAGTTCTTC. Its protein product is CASSPTTGGGYNEQFF.

The CDR3 spells CASSPGLFERGGSYNEQFF. The DNA for the CDR3 is TGTGCCAGCAGCCCGGGTCTTTTCGAGCGGGGAGGCTCCTACAATGAGCAGTTCTTC. The chain links TRBV4-2 to TRBJ2-1; TRBD2 matches at 7 bases. In germline, CDR1 is LGHNA, CDR2 YNFKEQ. This CDR3 comprises 19 residues. V was pared by 4 bases and J by 0 bases, with 15 bases of the junction left unmatched.

This chain links TRBV24-1 with TRBJ2-5; tentative D call: TRBD1 (6 bases). CDR3 length: 13 amino acids. Germline assignment: CDR1 KGHDR and CDR2 SFDVKD. The V end was cut by 10 bases, the J end by 4 bases, with 15 bases between. The CDR3 DNA sequence: TGTGCCACTCGAGCCAGGGGCGTAGAGACCCAGTACTTC. This gives the protein CATRARGVETQYF.

This clonotype showed up just a few times. This sequence joins TRBV29-1 and TRBJ2-3, with D possibly TRBD1 on 5 matching bases. The CDR3 length is 12 residues. Trimming stripped 3 bases from V and 4 bases from J, with 8 bases between. Germline V gene lookup returns CDR1 SQVTM and CDR2 ANQGSEA. The chain's CDR3 is CSVDQGADTQYF. The CDR3, as DNA: TGCAGCGTTGATCAGGGTGCAGATACGCAGTATTTT.

The chain couples TRBV7-2 to TRBJ2-7, with D possibly matching TRBD1 (5 bases). The CDR3 covers 14 residues. The V and J ends lost 4 bases and 2 bases respectively, with 12 bases between them. Germline lookup yields CDR1 SGHTA and CDR2 FQGNSA. The CDR3 region is CASSSRQNTYEQYF. In nucleotides, the CDR3 is TGTGCCAGCAGCTCTCGACAGAATACCTACGAGCAGTACTTC.

This clonotype came up a few times. This chain connects TRBV5-1 to TRBJ2-2, with 8 bases aligning to TRBD1. CDR1 is SGHRS and CDR2 is YFSETQ in the germline V gene. The CDR3 length is 15 residues. The V and J ends lost 3 bases and 3 bases, in that order; junction bases with no gene match: 4. Written as DNA, the CDR3 is TGCGCCAGCAGCTCGACAGGGGCCCACACCGGGGAGCTGTTTTTT. This translates into CASSSTGAHTGELFF.

This clonotype was counted between two and nine times. The V gene is TRBV6-2 or TRBV6-3, the J gene TRBJ1-5; TRBD1 matches 7 bases. CDR3 length: 15 amino acids. With V trimmed by 6 bases and J by 3 bases, 8 bases remained unmatched. The germline V gene encodes CDR1 MNHEY and CDR2 SVGEGT. CDR3 in DNA: TGTGCCAGCAGGACAGGGATCTTGGACAATCAGCCCCAGCATTTT. Protein product: CASRTGILDNQPQHF.

This sequence joins TRBV20-1 and TRBJ2-3, with D tentatively TRBD1 or TRBD2 (5 bases each). CDR1 is DFQATT, CDR2 SNEGSKA, per germline (reference sequence). Trimming pared 8 bases from V and 1 base from J, leaving 16 bases between. This CDR3 contains 14 residues. The CDR3 here is CSSPAGAGTDTQYF. The CDR3 nucleotides read TGCAGTTCCCCGGCCGGGGCTGGCACAGATACGCAGTATTTT.

This clonotype came up a few times. CDR3 in DNA: TGCAGTGTCCGGGACAGCATCTACAATGAGCAGTTCTTC. Its protein product is CSVRDSIYNEQFF. V is TRBV20-1 and J is TRBJ2-1, with TRBD1 matching over 7 bases. The germline V gene has CDR1 DFQATT and CDR2 SNEGSKA (reference sequence). The CDR3 loop spans 13 amino acids. J gave up 3 bases and V 7 bases, and 6 bases lay outside the gene matches.

This chain links TRBV24-1 with TRBJ2-1; D gene unclear. The CDR3 length is 13 residues. Looked up from germline, CDR1 is KGHDR and CDR2 is SFDVKD. V was clipped by 4 bases and J by 5 bases, with 8 bases between them. Here the CDR3 reads CATSDPINNEQFF. In DNA form, the CDR3 reads TGTGCCACCAGTGACCCAATAAACAATGAGCAGTTCTTC.

This sequence joins TRBV24-1 and TRBJ2-3; perhaps TRBD1 as D (6 bases). V was shortened by 4 bases and J by 0 bases, with 10 bases between the two germline ends. This CDR3 has 15 residues. Per the germline V gene, CDR1 is KGHDR and CDR2 is SFDVKD. CDR3 nucleotides: TGTGCCACCAGTGACGCCGGGACAAGCACAGATACGCAGTATTTT. Protein: CATSDAGTSTDTQYF.